A single count supports the clone carrying this T cell receptor (beta chain). The V gene end was trimmed by 2 bases and the J gene end by 1 base; junction bases not matched to a gene: 5. CDR1 and CDR2 (germline): MDHEN, SYDVKM. CDR3 length equals 16 residues. These data originate in a study of blood T cell repertoires in COVID-19. Background on the study: The origin of the acute and convalescent COVID-19 samples was the United States, Italy and Spain.

Sequenced by immunoSEQ multiplex PCR; TCRdb stores in-frame clones only, minus some. The sample lists 250,000 to 300,000 clones, around 89% occurring once. The origin of this receptor is a woman aged 40 to 50 who had recovered from COVID-19. The sequenced sample was peripheral blood. The chain couples TRBV28 to TRBJ1-1; 9 bases line up with TRBD1. The CDR3 DNA reads as TGTGCCAGCAGTTTACTCCGACAGGGGGAGAACACTGAAGCTTTCTTT. It codes for CASSLLRQGENTEAFF.